This passage covers 31 T cell receptor beta chains from one sample sequenced in a study of tumor-infiltrating lymphocytes in primary liver carcinoma. Making TCR beta cDNA involved 400 to 600 ng total RNA and a constant-region primer. Nested multiplex PCR, run for three rounds with slightly modified ARM-PCR, yielded TCR beta libraries. Primers for the first two PCR rounds were TRBV1-TRBV30 forward primers and a C-beta reverse primer (around 11 cycles per round). One entry per CDR3 protein, called by TCRdb with MiXCR from the multiplex PCR reads. The table includes 90,000 to 140,000 distinct CDR3 sequences, about four fifths detected once. Extraction of RNA together with DNA used about 18-30 mg of unsorted bulk tissue. The sample consisted of liver tumor tissue from sampling region 3. Stated subset: tumor region T3, left-lateral pole. The origin of the receptors is a man aged 35-49 years with primary liver carcinoma and hepatitis B virus infection.

A remark on this clonotype: The junction and the germline gene differ at one end; a read error may be behind it. This chain connects TRBV11-2 to TRBJ2-2, with D possibly matching TRBD2 (6 bases). Germline loops: CDR1 SGHAT, CDR2 FQNNGV. CDR3 length: 15 residues. The CDR3 region is CANSHVRGRTGKLFF. The CDR3 bases are TGTGCCAACAGCCATGTCCGGGGGAGGACGGGGAAGCTGTTTTTT.

About this clonotype: A much larger clone is a single base away; this may be a read error. The chain uses TRBV28 and TRBJ1-6; D is perhaps TRBD1 (6 bases). The CDR3 runs to 15 residues. Between the trimmed V and J ends, which lost 6 bases and 10 bases, there was a span of 19 bases. Germline values: CDR1 MDHEN, CDR2 SYDVKM. DNA of the CDR3: TGTGCCAGCAGGGTCGCCGGGACACGGATATCACCCCTCCACTTT. It encodes CASRVAGTRISPLHF.

This clonotype was found many times. V usage is TRBV30 and J usage is TRBJ1-5; D might be TRBD1 (5 bases). CDR1 and CDR2 from the germline V gene are GTSNPN and SVGIG (reference sequence). Trimming took off 0 bases at V and 10 bases at J, with 22 bases between the two ends. The CDR3 loop spans 16 amino acids. In DNA form, the CDR3 reads TGTGCCTGGAGTGTACGAGTGGGGGGAAAGGCGGTTCCCCAGCATTTT. It is translated as CAWSVRVGGKAVPQHF.

This clonotype has ten or more counts. The chain uses TRBV11-2 and TRBJ2-1; 8 bases align to TRBD2. V lost 3 bases and J lost 2; bases outside the gene matches: 9. Germline V gene lookup returns CDR1 SGHAT and CDR2 FQNNGV. This CDR3 spans 17 amino acids. The CDR3: CASSLIGLAGPYNEQFF. The CDR3 bases are TGTGCCAGCAGCTTGATAGGACTAGCTGGCCCCTACAATGAGCAGTTCTTC.

With respect to this clonotype: Because the CDR3 is missing its conserved closing phenylalanine or tryptophan, this is likely a read error. The chain links TRBV6-5 to TRBJ1-1; the D is unclear. The CDR3 runs to 12 residues. V lost 8 bases, J lost 11 bases, and 18 bases lay in between. CDR1 is MNHEY, CDR2 SVGAGI, per germline. CDR3 in DNA: TGTGCCAGCCTTTCCTATGGAGAGAGGGCTTTCCTT. It specifies CASLSYGERAFL.

On this clonotype: An end of the junction does not agree with germline; a read error may underlie this. The V and J genes are TRBV6-5 and TRBJ2-1; perhaps TRBD2 as D (6 bases). Germline values: CDR1 MNHEY, CDR2 SVGAGI. The CDR3 runs to 17 residues. The CDR3 loop reads CASSYSAGRVSYNDQFF. For the CDR3, the DNA is TGTGCCAGCAGTTACTCCGCGGGGCGGGTGTCCTACAATGACCAGTTCTTC.

This clonotype was detected a few times. This may arise from a read error, as a much more abundant clone is one base away. This sequence joins TRBV28 and TRBJ1-2; D not resolved. V dropped 7 bases and J dropped 10 bases, with 13 bases sitting between them. CDR1 is MDHEN and CDR2 is SYDVKM in the germline V gene. This CDR3 region has 11 residues. CDR3 in amino acids: CASTASRDYTF. The CDR3, as DNA: TGTGCCAGCACCGCGAGTCGTGACTACACCTTC.

Of note for this clonotype: As the CDR3 is not closed by the conserved phenylalanine or tryptophan, this likely results from a read error. J is TRBJ1-1 and V is TRBV4-1; tentative D call: TRBD1 (5 bases). This CDR3 comprises 15 residues. The germline V gene encodes CDR1 MGHRA and CDR2 YSYEKL. Trimming pared 3 bases from V and 0 bases from J, leaving 11 bases between. The CDR3 region has the DNA TGCGCCAGCAGCCACCTGGGGCAGTTGAACACTGAAGCTTTCTCT. The encoded protein is CASSHLGQLNTEAFS.

Note on this clonotype: The junction and the germline gene differ at one end; a read error may be behind it. The rearrangement joins TRBV4-2 to TRBJ2-5, with 11 bases matching TRBD1. CDR3 length: 16 amino acids. Germline assignment: CDR1 LGHNA and CDR2 YNFKEQ. The CDR3 DNA follows: TGTGCTAGCAACCAAGGCGGGACAGGGGGCCAAGAGACCCAGTACTTC. Its translation: CASNQGGTGGQETQYF.

This clonotype appeared once. At one boundary the junction diverges from the germline segment, which might be a read error. The rearrangement links TRBV10-3 to TRBJ2-2, with 13 bases aligning to TRBD2. The CDR3 is 16 residues long. CDR1 is ENHRY and CDR2 is SYGVKD in the germline V gene. The CDR3 coding sequence is TGTGCCATCCGTCGGGGACTAGCGGGAAACACCGGGGAACTGTTTTTT. Translation: CAIRRGLAGNTGELFF.

This clonotype has just a few counts. The chain employs TRBV9 and TRBJ2-1; a possible D gene is TRBD2 (5 bases). Trimming removed 3 bases from V and 3 bases from J, with 13 bases in between. The CDR3 runs 15 residues. Germline CDR1 SGDLS, CDR2 YYNGEE. The CDR3 DNA reads TGTGCCAGCAGCGCCAGGACTGGATTCTACAATGAGCAGTTCTTC. Translation: CASSARTGFYNEQFF.

This clonotype was counted once. The chain carries TRBV11-2 and TRBJ2-6; 7 bases are a match to TRBD1. Germline V gene sequence: CDR1 SGHAT, CDR2 FQNNGV. This CDR3 has 15 amino acids. V was clipped by 7 bases and J by 18 bases; unmatched bases: 21. CDR3 sequence reads: CASIIDRAGANVQTF. The CDR3 DNA is TGTGCCAGCATCATTGACAGGGCTGGGGCCAACGTTCAGACTTTC.

This clonotype has only one observation. The chain combines TRBV29-1 with TRBJ2-4; D could derive from TRBD1 or TRBD2 (5 bases each). This CDR3 is 12 amino acids long. The germline gives CDR1 SQVTM, CDR2 ANQGSEA. With 6 bases removed from V and 9 bases from J, the gap between germline ends came to 15 bases. The CDR3 nucleotides read TGCAGCGTAATTCAGGGACGGGCCATTCAGTACTTC. Translating it yields CSVIQGRAIQYF. Variable domain in full (rest from reference TRBV29-1 and TRBJ2-4): SAVISQKPSRDICQRGTSLTIQCQVDSQVTMMFWYRQQPGQSLTLIATANQGSEATYESGFVIDKFPISRPNLTFSTLTVSNMSPEDSSIYLCSVIQGRAIQYFGAGTRLSVL.

Comments on this clonotype: One end of the junction is discordant with germline, which a read error may explain. This chain joins TRBV10-3 and TRBJ2-7, with unresolved D. CDR3 length equals 15 residues. Germline assignment: CDR1 ENHRY and CDR2 SYGVKD. CDR3 in amino acids: CAISANRARNYEQYF. CDR3 sequence (DNA): TGTGCCATCAGCGCGAATCGGGCAAGGAATTACGAGCAGTATTTC.

Of note for this clonotype: A read error may account for a junction end that differs from germline. V and J are TRBV11-3 and TRBJ2-2; 10 positions match TRBD2. The CDR3 length is 18 residues. Germline V CDR1 and CDR2: SGHNT, YENEEA. For the CDR3, the DNA is TGTGGCAGCAACTTAGGGTGGATAGCGGGAGGGAACACCGGGGAGCTGTTTTTT. It encodes CGSNLGWIAGGNTGELFF.

Comments on this clonotype: Sequence at one end of the junction differs from germline and may be a read error. V is TRBV9 and J is TRBJ2-3, with no clear D. The CDR3 is made up of 15 amino acids. Germline V gene lookup returns CDR1 SGDLS and CDR2 YYNGEE. The CDR3 bases are TGTGCCAGCAGCGTAGCTCGAGGACGAACAGTTACGCAGTATTTT. This encodes CASSVARGRTVTQYF.

As regards this clonotype: One junction end does not reproduce the germline sequence, and a read error may be involved. The chain has TRBV29-1 and TRBJ2-5; 8 nucleotides align to TRBD2. Germline CDR1 SQVTM, CDR2 ANQGSEA. The CDR3 loop spans 13 amino acids. The DNA of the CDR3 is TGCAGCGTCGAAGGGACTAGGAAGGAGATCCAGTACTTC. Protein: CSVEGTRKEIQYF.

The V gene is TRBV29-1, the J gene TRBJ1-1; D gene ambiguous. The CDR3 length is 14 residues. The germline V gene encodes CDR1 SQVTM and CDR2 ANQGSEA. The CDR3 DNA reads as TGCATAGTCGCCAGGTCGACGATGAACACTGAAGCTTTCTTT. As protein: CIVARSTMNTEAFF.

This clonotype was counted a few times. The junction departs from germline at one end; a sequencing error may be responsible. The V and J genes are TRBV4-2 and TRBJ1-1, with D uncertain. The germline gives CDR1 LGHNA, CDR2 YNFKEQ. The CDR3 consists of 14 residues. DNA of the CDR3: TGCACCAGCAGCCAAGATCGGGGGAACACTGAAGCTTTCTTT. It yields the protein CTSSQDRGNTEAFF.

The table lists this clonotype with a count of one. This CDR3 is missing its conserved last phenylalanine or tryptophan, likely due to a read error. The chain carries TRBV12-3 or TRBV12-4 and TRBJ2-2, with D perhaps TRBD1 or TRBD2 (5 bases each). The V end lost 8 bases, the J end lost 7 bases, and 23 bases lay between the germline ends. The CDR3 has 16 amino acids. The CDR3 coding sequence is TGTGCCAGCGGTTCAGGGCAAGGGAGAGCGCTCGGGGAGCTGTTTATT. It is translated as CASGSGQGRALGELFI.

On this clonotype itself: The junction departs from the called germline gene at one end, perhaps through a read error. The chain has TRBV29-1 and TRBJ2-7; D possibly corresponds to TRBD2 (6 bases). This CDR3 comprises 16 residues. Looked up from germline, CDR1 is SQVTM and CDR2 is ANQGSEA. The CDR3 reads CSTMTSGTGTPYEQYF. As DNA, the CDR3 is TGCAGCACCATGACTTCTGGGACTGGCACTCCCTATGAGCAGTACTTC.

V is TRBV6-5 and J is TRBJ2-1, with 10 bases identical to TRBD2. With 9 bases clipped from V and 16 bases from J, the junction kept 9 bases outside the gene matches. This CDR3 comprises 11 residues. The germline gives CDR1 MNHEY, CDR2 SVGAGI. CDR3 nucleotides: TGTGCCAGTAGCCTTAGCGGGAGGCACTTCTTC. The encoded protein is CASSLSGRHFF.

This clonotype was observed a few times. Sequence at one end of the junction differs from germline and may be a read error. CDR3 nucleotide sequence: TGCGTCAGCAGCCAAGCGCTAGCGGGCTACAATGAGCAGTTCTTC. This translates into CVSSQALAGYNEQFF. The chain has TRBV4-1 and TRBJ2-1; the match to TRBD2 covers 8 bases. The CDR3 is 15 amino acids. Germline CDR1 and CDR2: MGHRA and YSYEKL.

Of note for this clonotype: At one end, the junction sequence differs from germline, possibly due to a read error. V gene TRBV5-8 combines with J gene TRBJ2-2, with 11 bases identical to TRBD1. The CDR3 extends over 15 amino acids. Per germline, CDR1 SGHTS and CDR2 YDEGEE. This CDR3 is CTSSEDRGQTGELSF. The CDR3 bases are TGTACCAGCAGCGAGGACAGGGGGCAAACCGGGGAGCTGTCTTTT.

This chain connects TRBV6-1 to TRBJ2-7; either TRBD1 or TRBD2 may supply D (5 bases each). With 7 bases removed from V and 2 bases from J, the gap between germline ends came to 18 bases. The CDR3 has 15 residues. Per germline, CDR1 MNHNS and CDR2 SASEGT. The CDR3 nucleotides are TGTGCCAGCATTGTTGGGACGGTGTGCACCTACGAGCAGTACTTC. Translation gives CASIVGTVCTYEQYF.

The chain carries TRBV29-1 and TRBJ1-1; no firm D call. The length of the CDR3 is 13 residues. Germline CDR1 SQVTM, CDR2 ANQGSEA. V gave up 7 bases and J gave up 0 bases, with 12 bases separating them. Here the CDR3 DNA reads TGCAGCGGGGAAGATAGCCTGAACACTGAAGCTTTCTTT. This sequence encodes CSGEDSLNTEAFF.

As concerns this clonotype: In this CDR3 the conserved last residue, phenylalanine or tryptophan, is missing, so a read error is likely. CDR3 loop: CAISHREKGMETQYS. DNA for the CDR3: TGTGCCATCAGTCACCGGGAGAAGGGGATGGAGACCCAGTACTCC. This chain connects TRBV10-3 to TRBJ2-5; a possible D gene is TRBD2 (6 bases). Germline CDR1 and CDR2: ENHRY and SYGVKD. The CDR3 runs 15 residues. Between the trimmed V and J ends, which lost 5 bases and 5 bases, there was a span of 18 bases.

Remarks on this clonotype: At one of its ends the junction is not consistent with the germline gene, which may arise from a read error. The chain joins TRBV6-1 to TRBJ2-2; D tentatively reads TRBD1 or TRBD2 (5 bases each). The CDR3 extends over 14 amino acids. In germline, CDR1 is MNHNS, CDR2 SASEGT. The CDR3 sequence is CAGRAWTHTGELFF. In nucleotides, the CDR3 is TGTGCCGGCAGGGCTTGGACACATACCGGGGAGCTATTTTTT.

A single count supports this clonotype. In this CDR3 the conserved last residue, phenylalanine or tryptophan, is missing, so a read error is likely. The chain is built from TRBV28 and TRBJ2-4, with D uncertain. There are 15 residues in the CDR3. Germline assignment: CDR1 MDHEN and CDR2 SYDVKM. The CDR3 loop is CTSSPPGLARNNQYL. In DNA, the CDR3 is TGTACCAGCAGCCCTCCCGGGTTGGCCAGAAACAATCAGTACCTC.

A note on this clonotype: A much larger clonotype is one base distant, so this may be a read error. The chain uses TRBV12-3 or TRBV12-4 and TRBJ1-4, with a weak D call TRBD1 (6 bases). This CDR3 region has 14 residues. CDR3 in amino acids: CASGGTWNRNGLLF. DNA of the CDR3: TGTGCCAGCGGGGGGACATGGAACCGAAACGGACTGCTTTTT.

The chain carries TRBV6-2 or TRBV6-3 and TRBJ2-1; TRBD2 aligns across 8 bases. Germline V CDR1 and CDR2: MNHEY, SVGEGT. The CDR3 spans 15 residues. J lost 6 bases, V lost 10 bases, and 14 bases had no gene match. The CDR3 bases are TGTGCCATGAGACGACGACTACTAGCGGCCAATGAGCAGTTCTTC. This translates into CAMRRRLLAANEQFF.